Following are 6 T cell receptor beta chains from one sample sequenced in a study of T-cell reconstitution after alpha-beta-depleted transplantation in children. Unique molecular identifiers were used in preparing the TCRbeta library. TCRdb processed the PCR reads anew with MiXCR; each CDR3 protein has one entry. The sample holds some 550,000 distinct CDR3 sequences, approximately 16% seen once. The sample in question was PBMCs from the stem cell graft donor, obtained from the stem cell graft. The receptors originated from a human donor who donated a stem cell graft to a child with acute lymphoblastic leukemia.

The sample holds a few counts of this clonotype. CDR3 DNA sequence: TGCGCCAGCAGCGCCGGGACTAGCGGGAGATCCTACGAGCAGTACTTC. It codes for CASSAGTSGRSYEQYF. The chain carries TRBV5-1 and TRBJ2-7, with 14 bases that match TRBD2. V lost 4 bases and J lost 1; bases outside the gene matches: 4. CDR3 length: 16 amino acids. The germline CDR1 and CDR2 sequences are SGHRS and YFSETQ.

This rearrangement joins TRBV27 to TRBJ2-7, with TRBD2 matching over 11 bases. The CDR3 loop spans 17 amino acids. Trimming at V came to 5 bases and at J to 0 bases, leaving 9 bases not matched to a gene. In germline, CDR1 is MNHEY, CDR2 SMNVEV (reference sequence). The CDR3 is CASSLTSGKRSSYEQYF. The CDR3 DNA reads TGTGCCAGCAGTCTGACTAGCGGGAAACGGAGCTCCTACGAGCAGTACTTC.

A few counts support this clonotype. J is TRBJ2-5 and V is TRBV5-1, with 9 bases lining up with TRBD1. The V segment lost 5 bases and the J segment 9 bases; nucleotides outside the gene matches: 14. This CDR3 has 15 amino acids. CDR1 SGHRS and CDR2 YFSETQ come from the germline V gene. The CDR3 loop reads CASRQSPGQGGPQYF. The CDR3 nucleotides read TGCGCCAGCAGACAGAGTCCGGGACAGGGCGGGCCCCAGTACTTC.

V and J are TRBV12-3 or TRBV12-4 and TRBJ2-2, with D possibly matching TRBD1 (6 bases). V was cut by 6 bases and J by 6 bases, with 11 bases left in between. This CDR3 is 13 amino acids long. The CDR3 protein is CASRVQGPGELFF. DNA for the CDR3: TGTGCCAGCAGGGTACAGGGTCCCGGGGAGCTGTTTTTT.

This clonotype was seen many times. The V call is TRBV5-1, the J call TRBJ1-1; the D gene is possibly TRBD1 (5 bases). This CDR3 has 12 amino acids. The germline gives CDR1 SGHRS, CDR2 YFSETQ. Between the trimmed V and J ends, which lost 0 bases and 7 bases, there was a span of 7 bases. The CDR3 DNA reads TGCGCCAGCAGCTTGGAGGGGCTTGAAGCTTTCTTT. Translating it yields CASSLEGLEAFF.

J is TRBJ2-6 and V is TRBV11-2, with 7 nucleotides matching TRBD1. Looked up from germline, CDR1 is SGHAT and CDR2 is FQNNGV. This CDR3 comprises 15 residues. J was trimmed by 2 bases and V by 3 bases; bases with no gene match: 1. The CDR3 DNA reads as TGTGCCAGCAGCTTCGACAGGGCTGGGGCCAACGTCCTGACTTTC. Translating it yields CASSFDRAGANVLTF.